This TCR beta chain appears in the sequencing data of a study of T cells after posttransplantation cyclophosphamide. CDR3 length equals 15 residues. Germline-derived CDR1 and CDR2 are SNHLY and FYNNEI. V was cut by 8 bases and J by 5 bases, with 21 bases left in between. Assay used: immunoSEQ multiplex PCR; TCRdb lists only in-frame clones, some missing. This table has over 20,000 clones, 95% to 99% appearing once. The specimen was naive CD8+ T cells sorted from PBMCs. The rearrangement uses TRBV2 and TRBJ2-5; tentatively, D is TRBD2 (7 bases). This TCR was sampled from a middle-aged man in good health, CMV-negative, and a related stem cell transplant donor. Here the CDR3 reads CASLSPRGGRETQYF. CDR3 sequence (DNA): TGTGCCAGCCTTTCCCCAAGGGGGGGGAGGGAGACCCAGTACTTC.